What follows are 17 T cell receptor beta chains derived from one specimen sequenced in a study of shared clonotypes between healthy human individuals. Clones were read by immunoSEQ multiplex PCR, and TCRdb kept only the in-frame ones, dropping some. The table lists over a million clones, 98% of them singletons. Sequencing was done on a sample of naive CD4+ T cells sorted from blood. Subset denoted: CD45RA+ positively selected. These receptors were taken from a man younger than 45 in good health.

The chain links TRBV2 to TRBJ2-7, with D perhaps matching TRBD1 (5 bases). Germline CDR1 reads SNHLY; CDR2 reads FYNNEI. Trimming took off 6 bases at V and 0 bases at J, with 12 bases between the two ends. The CDR3 consists of 14 residues. Here the CDR3 DNA reads TGTGCCAGCAGATTTCAGGGCAGCTCCTACGAGCAGTACTTC. Translating gives CASRFQGSSYEQYF.

The chain is built from TRBV5-5 and TRBJ1-2; D remains unclear. With 0 bases removed from V and 8 bases from J, the gap between germline ends came to 17 bases. The germline V gene encodes CDR1 SGHKS and CDR2 YYEKEE (reference sequence). CDR3 size: 15 residues. The CDR3 sequence is CASSLAGPSQRGYTF. CDR3 bases: TGTGCCAGCAGCTTGGCCGGGCCCTCCCAAAGGGGCTACACCTTC.

The gene calls are TRBV27 and TRBJ2-3, with 11 bases fitting TRBD2. The CDR3 runs to 16 residues. Germline V gene sequence: CDR1 MNHEY, CDR2 SMNVEV (reference sequence). After removal of 6 bases from V and 2 bases from J, the junction contained 7 bases not matched to a gene. In DNA form, the CDR3 reads TGTGCCAGCAGCGTGGCTAGCGGGAGGTTCACAGATACGCAGTATTTT. It yields the protein CASSVASGRFTDTQYF.

The chain is built from TRBV6-1 and TRBJ2-1; D is possibly TRBD1 (5 bases). Germline V gene data show CDR1 as MNHNS and CDR2 as SASEGT. Trimming shortened V by 6 bases and J by 6 bases, and 12 bases separated the two germline ends. The CDR3 runs to 13 residues. CDR3 sequence: CASRGWTLNEQFF. The CDR3 nucleotides read TGTGCCAGCAGGGGGTGGACACTCAATGAGCAGTTCTTC.

The chain links TRBV5-1 to TRBJ2-6; D is unresolved. Germline CDR1 SGHRS, CDR2 YFSETQ. The CDR3 extends over 16 amino acids. The V end lost 0 bases, the J end lost 2 bases, and 9 bases lay between the germline ends. The CDR3 protein is CASSLAIGPGANVLTF. The CDR3, as DNA: TGCGCCAGCAGCTTGGCCATAGGGCCTGGGGCCAACGTCCTGACTTTC.

The chain couples TRBV25-1 to TRBJ2-1; 15 nucleotides align to TRBD2. Germline values: CDR1 MGHDK, CDR2 SYGVNS. The CDR3 extends over 15 amino acids. V was pared by 6 bases and J by 7 bases, with 4 bases of the junction left unmatched. The CDR3: CASRGLAGGRNEQFF. The CDR3 region has the DNA TGTGCCAGCAGGGGACTAGCGGGAGGTCGGAATGAGCAGTTCTTC.

The sample holds one count of this clone. Other DNA sequences from this sample encode an identical CDR3 as well. The CDR3 sequence: CASSLGTVNTEAFF. CDR3 in DNA: TGCGCCAGCAGCCTCGGGACGGTGAACACTGAAGCTTTCTTT. This rearrangement joins TRBV5-1 to TRBJ1-1, with D perhaps TRBD1 (5 bases). Trimming took off 4 bases at V and 0 bases at J, with 10 bases between the two ends. CDR3 length: 14 amino acids. Germline V gives CDR1 SGHRS, CDR2 YFSETQ.

The chain carries TRBV11-2 and TRBJ2-4, with 8 positions matching TRBD1. V dropped 5 bases and J dropped 0; count of bases not matched to a gene: 15. Germline V gives CDR1 SGHAT, CDR2 FQNNGV. This CDR3 spans 19 amino acids. CDR3 protein: CASSTHSGQGILAKNIQYF. As DNA, the CDR3 is TGTGCCAGCAGCACCCATAGCGGACAGGGAATACTAGCCAAAAACATTCAGTACTTC.

This chain uses TRBV2 with TRBJ2-7; D may be TRBD1 (5 bases). Germline CDR1 is SNHLY and CDR2 is FYNNEI. The CDR3 sequence is 14 residues long. Trimming removed 3 bases at V and 9 bases at J, with 18 bases between. The CDR3 protein is CASSESAGKMAQYF. Here the CDR3 DNA reads TGTGCCAGCAGTGAGTCGGCAGGGAAGATGGCGCAGTACTTC.

The chain has TRBV14 and TRBJ2-7; a weak D match, TRBD2 (5 bases). This CDR3 has 14 amino acids. V lost 4 bases, J lost 0 bases, and 10 bases lay in between. Per germline, CDR1 SGHDN and CDR2 FVKESK. The CDR3 sequence is CASSLRRDSYEQYF. CDR3 DNA sequence: TGTGCCAGCAGCCTCAGACGGGACTCCTACGAGCAGTACTTC.

The chain employs TRBV6-4 and TRBJ2-5; TRBD2 agrees at 12 bases. CDR3 length equals 17 residues. The junction had 9 bases not matched to a gene; V was cut back by 3 bases and J by 4 bases. From germline, CDR1 is MRHNA and CDR2 SNTAGT. CDR3 in amino acids: CASSDFLAGGPGETQYF. As DNA, the CDR3 is TGTGCCAGCAGTGATTTTCTAGCGGGAGGGCCGGGAGAGACCCAGTACTTC.

The V gene is TRBV29-1, the J gene TRBJ2-1; D tentatively fits TRBD1 or TRBD2 (5 bases each). Germline loops: CDR1 SQVTM, CDR2 ANQGSEA. Deletions cut 4 bases from V and 0 bases from J, with 10 bases between. The CDR3 consists of 14 residues. CDR3 coding DNA: TGCAGCGTTGTAGGGACGGTCTCCTACAATGAGCAGTTCTTC. As protein: CSVVGTVSYNEQFF.

The chain joins TRBV29-1 to TRBJ2-2, with 8 bases matching TRBD2. This CDR3 is 14 amino acids long. CDR1 is SQVTM and CDR2 is ANQGSEA in the germline V gene. CDR3 DNA sequence: TGCATGGTCCACGCGGGAGGAGGATCCGGGGAGCTGTTTTTT. It specifies CMVHAGGGSGELFF.

This chain connects TRBV25-1 to TRBJ2-7, with D tentatively TRBD1 or TRBD2 (5 bases each). This CDR3 has 14 amino acids. Germline loops: CDR1 MGHDK, CDR2 SYGVNS. The V gene lost 3 bases and the J gene lost 6 bases, with 15 bases spanning the gap. This CDR3 reads CASSEVGPSLEQYF. The CDR3 nucleotides are TGTGCCAGCAGTGAGGTGGGACCCTCCCTCGAGCAGTACTTC.

The CDR3 sequence is CASSLELAGHTGELFF. The CDR3 DNA is TGTGCCAGCAGCTTAGAACTAGCGGGACACACCGGGGAGCTGTTTTTT. The V call is TRBV11-3, the J call TRBJ2-2; 10 nucleotides agree with TRBD2. V was clipped by 0 bases and J by 3 bases; unmatched bases: 1. Germline V gene sequence: CDR1 SGHNT, CDR2 YENEEA. There are 16 residues in the CDR3.

The gene calls are TRBV28 and TRBJ2-5; a possible D gene is TRBD1 (6 bases). Trimming pared 5 bases from V and 3 bases from J, leaving 13 bases between. CDR1 and CDR2 from the germline V gene are MDHEN and SYDVKM. The CDR3 consists of 14 residues. The CDR3 loop reads CASSRTALEETQYF. The CDR3 DNA follows: TGTGCCAGCAGTAGGACAGCTCTGGAAGAGACCCAGTACTTC.

This rearrangement joins TRBV19 to TRBJ2-3, with 7 positions matching TRBD2. Losses at the gene ends were 3 bases for V and 0 bases for J; bases not matched to a gene: 3. CDR1 is LNHDA and CDR2 is SQIVND in the germline V gene (reference sequence). The CDR3 runs to 15 residues. The CDR3 spells CASSIFSGSTDTQYF. The CDR3 nucleotides are TGTGCCAGTAGTATTTTTAGCGGGAGCACAGATACGCAGTATTTT.